This T cell receptor beta chain was observed in a study of blood T cell repertoires in COVID-19. The overall study: Specimens from acute and convalescent COVID-19 originated in the United States, Italy and Spain. PBMCs, B-cell-depleted T cells, or T cells provided the cDNA or gDNA that made up the material.

A note on this clone: Compared with germline, one end of the junction differs, possibly owing to a read error.

Seattle patient enrollment occurred during active infection, with longitudinal follow-up thereafter. Original processing notes: Nucleated cell number was recorded as an estimate derived from reference gene primer amplification. Profiled with immunoSEQ multiplex PCR; TCRdb holds only in-frame clones, not every one. V and J calls and clone size are copied from that table; D and trimming were computed from the DNA. The sample yields 300,000 to 400,000 clones, more than 75% seen once. The sequencing sample was made of peripheral blood. The origin of this receptor is a woman aged 50 to 65 with COVID-19, enrolled during active disease.

Written as DNA, the CDR3 is TGTGCTAGCAGCCCGACGGCGGGCGGGAGGGTTGAGCAGTTCTTC. Protein sequence: CASSPTAGGRVEQFF. The gene calls are TRBV7-7 and TRBJ2-1; 9 nucleotides match TRBD2. In germline, CDR1 is SSHAT, CDR2 FNYEAQ (reference sequence). This CDR3 has 15 residues.